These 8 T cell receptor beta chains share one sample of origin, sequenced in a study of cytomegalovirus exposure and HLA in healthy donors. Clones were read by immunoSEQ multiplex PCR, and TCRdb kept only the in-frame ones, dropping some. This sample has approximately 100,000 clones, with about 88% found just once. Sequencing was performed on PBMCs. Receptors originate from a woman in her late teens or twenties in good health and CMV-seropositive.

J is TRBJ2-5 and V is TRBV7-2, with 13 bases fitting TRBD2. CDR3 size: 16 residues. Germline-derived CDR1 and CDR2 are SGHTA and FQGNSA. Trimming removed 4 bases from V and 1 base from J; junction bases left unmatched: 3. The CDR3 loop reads CASSSTSGGLQETQYF. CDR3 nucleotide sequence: TGTGCCAGCAGCTCGACTAGCGGGGGGCTCCAAGAGACCCAGTACTTC.

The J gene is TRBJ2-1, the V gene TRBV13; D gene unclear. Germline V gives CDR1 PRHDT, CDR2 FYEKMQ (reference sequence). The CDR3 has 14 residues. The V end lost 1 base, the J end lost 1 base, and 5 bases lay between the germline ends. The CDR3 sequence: CASSLVGSYNEQFF. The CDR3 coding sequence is TGTGCCAGCAGCTTAGTCGGGTCCTACAATGAGCAGTTCTTC.

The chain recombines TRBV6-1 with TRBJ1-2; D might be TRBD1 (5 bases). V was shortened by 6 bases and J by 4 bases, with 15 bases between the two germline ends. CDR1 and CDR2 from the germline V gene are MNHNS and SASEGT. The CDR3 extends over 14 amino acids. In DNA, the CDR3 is TGTGCCAGCAGCCCAAAGGCGACAGTCTATGGCTACACCTTC. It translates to CASSPKATVYGYTF.

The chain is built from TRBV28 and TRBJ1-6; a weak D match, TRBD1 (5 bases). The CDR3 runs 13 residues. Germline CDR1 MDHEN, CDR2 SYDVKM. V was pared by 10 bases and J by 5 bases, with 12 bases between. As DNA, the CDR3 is TGTGCCACTACACAGGAGAATAATTCACCCCTCCACTTT. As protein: CATTQENNSPLHF.

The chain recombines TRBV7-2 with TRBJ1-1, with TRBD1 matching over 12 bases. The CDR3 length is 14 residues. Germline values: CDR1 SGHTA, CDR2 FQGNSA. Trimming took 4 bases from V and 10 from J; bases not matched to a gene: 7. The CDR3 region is CASSYSGTGGRAFF. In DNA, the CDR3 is TGTGCCAGCAGCTATTCCGGGACAGGGGGCCGAGCTTTCTTT.

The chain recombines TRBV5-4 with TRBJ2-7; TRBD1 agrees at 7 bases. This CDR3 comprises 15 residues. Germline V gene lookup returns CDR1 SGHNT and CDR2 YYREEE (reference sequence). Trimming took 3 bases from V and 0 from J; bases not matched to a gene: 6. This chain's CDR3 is CASSSQGLSSYEQYF. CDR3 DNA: TGTGCCAGCAGCTCACAGGGGCTTAGCTCCTACGAGCAGTACTTC.

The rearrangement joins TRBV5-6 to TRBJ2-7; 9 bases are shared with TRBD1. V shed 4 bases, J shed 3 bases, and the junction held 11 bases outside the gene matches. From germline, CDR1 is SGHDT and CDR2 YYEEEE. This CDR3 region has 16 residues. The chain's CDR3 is CASSTKPDRGVYEQYF. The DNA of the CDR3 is TGTGCCAGCAGCACAAAGCCGGACAGGGGCGTCTACGAGCAGTACTTC.

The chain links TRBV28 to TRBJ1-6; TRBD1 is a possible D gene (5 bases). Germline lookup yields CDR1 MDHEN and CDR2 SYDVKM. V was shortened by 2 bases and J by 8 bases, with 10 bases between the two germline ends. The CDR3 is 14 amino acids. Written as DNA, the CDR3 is TGTGCCAGCAGTTTAAGGACAACGGATTCACCCCTCCACTTT. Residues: CASSLRTTDSPLHF.